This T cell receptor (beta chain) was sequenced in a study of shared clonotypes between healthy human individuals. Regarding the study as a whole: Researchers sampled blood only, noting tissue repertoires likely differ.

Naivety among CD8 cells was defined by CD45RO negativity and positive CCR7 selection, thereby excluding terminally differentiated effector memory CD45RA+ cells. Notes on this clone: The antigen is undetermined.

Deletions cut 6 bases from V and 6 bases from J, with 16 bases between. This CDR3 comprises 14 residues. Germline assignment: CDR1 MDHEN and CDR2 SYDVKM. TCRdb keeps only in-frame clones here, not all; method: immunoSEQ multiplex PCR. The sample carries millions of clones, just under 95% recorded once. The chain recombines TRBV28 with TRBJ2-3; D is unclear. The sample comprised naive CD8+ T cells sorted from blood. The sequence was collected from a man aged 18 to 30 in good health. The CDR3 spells CASSDGSWRDTQYF. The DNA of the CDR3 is TGTGCCAGCAGCGACGGATCCTGGCGGGATACGCAGTATTTT.